This entry is about one T cell receptor (beta chain). The assay was immunoSEQ multiplex PCR, and TCRdb's table has in-frame clones only and misses some. This table has 110,000 to 150,000 clones, 79% appearing once. This sample was taken from a study of blood T cell repertoires in COVID-19. Study details: The cDNA or gDNA used as material had been derived from T cells, B-cell-depleted T cells, or PBMCs.

The germline CDR1 and CDR2 sequences are SGHRS and YFSETQ. V lost 4 bases and J 7 bases, leaving 14 bases between the germline ends. The CDR3 loop spans 14 amino acids. Sequencing used peripheral blood. This TCR was sampled from a man aged 45-65 years with active or convalescent COVID-19. This chain uses TRBV5-1 with TRBJ1-4; D may be TRBD1 (5 bases). The CDR3 bases are TGCGCCAGCAGCATGCAGGGAACTGGTGAAAAACTGTTTTTT. It translates to CASSMQGTGEKLFF.